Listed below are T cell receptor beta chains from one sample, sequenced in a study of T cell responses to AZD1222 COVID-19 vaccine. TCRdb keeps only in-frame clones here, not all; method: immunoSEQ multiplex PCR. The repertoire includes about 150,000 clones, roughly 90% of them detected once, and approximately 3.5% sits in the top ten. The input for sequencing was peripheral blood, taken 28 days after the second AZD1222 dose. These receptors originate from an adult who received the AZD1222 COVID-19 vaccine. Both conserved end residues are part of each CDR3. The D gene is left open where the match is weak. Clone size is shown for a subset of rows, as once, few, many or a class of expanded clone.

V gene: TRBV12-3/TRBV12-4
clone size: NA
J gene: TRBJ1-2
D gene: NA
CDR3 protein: CASRTRGGGYTF
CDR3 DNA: TGTGCCAGCAGGACCAGGGGTGGCGGCTACACCTTC

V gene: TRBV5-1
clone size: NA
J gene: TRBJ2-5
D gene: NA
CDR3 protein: CASSLPPMTAPGTQYF
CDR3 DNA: TGCGCCAGCAGCTTGCCCCCCATGACAGCCCCAGGGACCCAGTACTTC

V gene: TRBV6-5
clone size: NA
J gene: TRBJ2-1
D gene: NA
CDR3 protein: CASTWLDEQFF
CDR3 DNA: TGTGCCAGCACTTGGTTAGATGAGCAGTTCTTC

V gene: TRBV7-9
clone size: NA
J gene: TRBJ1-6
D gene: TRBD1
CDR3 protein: CASKRGGTANSPLHF
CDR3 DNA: TGTGCCAGCAAGCGGGGTGGGACAGCTAATTCACCCCTCCACTTT

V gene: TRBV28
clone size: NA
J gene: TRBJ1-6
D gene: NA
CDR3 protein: CASSLSGESPLHF
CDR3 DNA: TGTGCCAGCAGTCTCTCAGGGGAATCACCCCTCCACTTT

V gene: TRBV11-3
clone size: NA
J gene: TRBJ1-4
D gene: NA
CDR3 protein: CASSLAWGDEKLFF
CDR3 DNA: TGTGCCAGCAGCTTAGCGTGGGGAGATGAAAAACTGTTTTTT

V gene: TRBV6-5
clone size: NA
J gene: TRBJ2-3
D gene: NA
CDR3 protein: CASGKRDGTDTQYF
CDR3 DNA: TGTGCCAGCGGAAAGAGGGATGGCACAGATACGCAGTATTTT

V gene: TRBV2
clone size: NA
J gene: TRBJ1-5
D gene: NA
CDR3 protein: CASSSGESNQPQHF
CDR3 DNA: TGTGCCAGCAGTTCAGGGGAGAGCAATCAGCCCCAGCATTTT

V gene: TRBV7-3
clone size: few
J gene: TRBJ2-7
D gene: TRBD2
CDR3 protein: CASSLAGGAYEQYF
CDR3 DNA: TGTGCCAGCAGCTTAGCGGGAGGGGCCTACGAGCAGTACTTC

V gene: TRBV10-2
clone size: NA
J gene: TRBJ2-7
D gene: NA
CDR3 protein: CASSVSSGGSYEQYF
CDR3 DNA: TGCGCCAGCAGTGTGAGTAGCGGAGGCTCCTACGAGCAGTACTTC

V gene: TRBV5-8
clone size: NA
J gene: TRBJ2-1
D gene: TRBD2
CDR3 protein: CASTSTSGSAGSYNEQFF
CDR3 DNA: TGTGCCAGCACCTCGACTAGCGGGAGTGCCGGATCCTACAATGAGCAGTTCTTC

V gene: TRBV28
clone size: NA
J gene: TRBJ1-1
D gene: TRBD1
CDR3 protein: CASSSTGDGTEAFF
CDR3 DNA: TGTGCCAGCAGTTCGACAGGGGATGGCACTGAAGCTTTCTTT

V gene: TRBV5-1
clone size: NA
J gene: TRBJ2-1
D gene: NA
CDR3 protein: CASREGAQSGAGLYNEQFF
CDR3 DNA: TGCGCCAGCAGGGAAGGGGCCCAATCCGGGGCAGGTCTCTACAATGAGCAGTTCTTC

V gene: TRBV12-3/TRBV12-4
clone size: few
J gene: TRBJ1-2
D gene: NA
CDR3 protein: CASSFAGVNGYTF
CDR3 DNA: TGTGCCAGCAGTTTCGCGGGGGTCAATGGCTACACCTTC

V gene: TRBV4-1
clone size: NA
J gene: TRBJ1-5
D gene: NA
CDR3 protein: CASSQSETRGLGQPQHF
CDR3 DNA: TGCGCCAGCAGCCAGTCGGAAACACGGGGACTTGGGCAGCCCCAGCATTTT

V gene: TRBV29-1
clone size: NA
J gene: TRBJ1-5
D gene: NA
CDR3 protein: CSVVESRGSNQPQHF
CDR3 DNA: TGCAGCGTTGTTGAAAGTCGAGGTAGCAATCAGCCCCAGCATTTT

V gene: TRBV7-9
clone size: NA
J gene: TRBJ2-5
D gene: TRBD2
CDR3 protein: CASTLAGAGETQYF
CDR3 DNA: TGTGCCAGCACCCTAGCGGGAGCGGGGGAGACCCAGTACTTC

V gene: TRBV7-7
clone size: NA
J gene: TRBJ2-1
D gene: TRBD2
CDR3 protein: CASSLGLAGAPSYNEQFF
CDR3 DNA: TGTGCCAGCAGCCTGGGACTAGCGGGAGCCCCGTCCTACAATGAGCAGTTCTTC

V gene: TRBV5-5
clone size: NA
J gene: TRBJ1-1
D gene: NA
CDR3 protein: CASSYKGGPEAFF
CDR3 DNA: TGTGCCAGCAGCTACAAGGGGGGGCCTGAAGCTTTCTTT

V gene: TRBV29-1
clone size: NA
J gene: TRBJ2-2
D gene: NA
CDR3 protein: CSGRRDLNTGELFF
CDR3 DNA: TGCAGCGGCAGGAGGGACCTTAACACCGGGGAGCTGTTTTTT

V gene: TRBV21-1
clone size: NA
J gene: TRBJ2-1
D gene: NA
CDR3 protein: CASSKVCGRDNEQFF
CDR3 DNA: TGTGCCAGCAGCAAAGTTTGCGGGAGAGACAATGAGCAGTTCTTC

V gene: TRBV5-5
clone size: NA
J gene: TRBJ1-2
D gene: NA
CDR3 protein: CASSSSPAGYGYTF
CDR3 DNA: TGTGCCAGCAGCTCCAGCCCCGCTGGCTATGGCTACACCTTC

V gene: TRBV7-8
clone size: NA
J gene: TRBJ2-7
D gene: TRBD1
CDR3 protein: CASGISRDRGGEQYF
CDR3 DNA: TGTGCCAGCGGAATAAGCCGGGACAGGGGAGGCGAGCAGTACTTC

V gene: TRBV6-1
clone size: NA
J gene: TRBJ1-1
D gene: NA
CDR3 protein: CASRQDMVTEAFF
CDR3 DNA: TGTGCCAGCAGACAGGATATGGTCACTGAAGCTTTCTTT

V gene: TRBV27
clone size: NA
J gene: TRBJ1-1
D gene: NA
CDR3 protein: CASSFPDSEAFF
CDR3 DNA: TGTGCCAGCAGTTTCCCGGACAGTGAAGCTTTCTTT

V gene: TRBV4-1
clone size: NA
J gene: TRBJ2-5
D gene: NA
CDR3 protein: CASSQGGLQETQYF
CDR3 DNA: TGCGCCAGCAGCCAAGGAGGCCTTCAAGAGACCCAGTACTTC

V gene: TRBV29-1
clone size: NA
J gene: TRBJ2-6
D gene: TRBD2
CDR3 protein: CSVEVPGGSGANVLTF
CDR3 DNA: TGCAGCGTTGAAGTACCGGGGGGCTCTGGGGCCAACGTCCTGACTTTC

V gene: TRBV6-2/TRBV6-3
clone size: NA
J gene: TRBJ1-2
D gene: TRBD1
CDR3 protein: CASSLPTGTGGYTF
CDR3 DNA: TGTGCCAGCAGTCTTCCGACAGGGACGGGCGGCTACACCTTC

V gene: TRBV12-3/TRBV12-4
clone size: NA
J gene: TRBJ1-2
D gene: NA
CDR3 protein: CASSLFRGGYTF
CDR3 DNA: TGTGCCAGCAGTTTATTTCGGGGAGGCTACACCTTC

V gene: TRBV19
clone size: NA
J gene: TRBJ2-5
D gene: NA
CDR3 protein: CASSTSGGPGTSQYF
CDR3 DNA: TGTGCCAGTAGTACCTCCGGGGGCCCCGGAACGTCCCAGTACTTC

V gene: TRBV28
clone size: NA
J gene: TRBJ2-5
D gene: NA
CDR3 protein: CASSLVHPYQETQYF
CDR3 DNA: TGTGCCAGCAGTTTGGTACACCCGTACCAAGAGACCCAGTACTTC

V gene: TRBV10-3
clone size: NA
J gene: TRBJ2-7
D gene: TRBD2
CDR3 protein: CAISEGAAGAAYEQYF
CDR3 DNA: TGTGCCATCAGTGAGGGGGCAGCGGGGGCCGCCTACGAGCAGTACTTC

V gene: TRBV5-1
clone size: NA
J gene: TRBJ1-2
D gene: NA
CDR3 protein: CASSLTGPYGYTF
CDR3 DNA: TGCGCCAGCAGCTTAACGGGACCCTATGGCTACACCTTC

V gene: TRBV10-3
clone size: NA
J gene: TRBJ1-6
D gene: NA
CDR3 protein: CAITGTLNSPLHF
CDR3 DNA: TGTGCCATCACAGGGACCCTTAATTCACCCCTCCACTTT

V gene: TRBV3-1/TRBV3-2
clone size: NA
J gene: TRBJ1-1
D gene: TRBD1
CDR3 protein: CASSQGQGATEAFF
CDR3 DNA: TGTGCCAGCAGCCAAGGACAGGGTGCCACTGAAGCTTTCTTT

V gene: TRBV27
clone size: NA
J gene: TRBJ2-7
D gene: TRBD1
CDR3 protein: CASRSGTGTYEQYF
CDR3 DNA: TGTGCCAGCAGATCCGGGACAGGAACCTACGAGCAGTACTTC

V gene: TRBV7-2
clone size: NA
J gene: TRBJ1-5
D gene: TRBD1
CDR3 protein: CASTVTGQLNQPQHF
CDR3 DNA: TGTGCCAGCACCGTGACAGGGCAGCTGAATCAGCCCCAGCATTTT

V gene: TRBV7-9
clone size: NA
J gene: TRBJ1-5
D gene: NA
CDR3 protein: CASSFLNQPQHF
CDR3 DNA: TGTGCCAGCAGCTTTTTGAATCAGCCCCAGCATTTT

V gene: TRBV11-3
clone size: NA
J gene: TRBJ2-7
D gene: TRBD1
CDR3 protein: CASSLVGTGGYEQYF
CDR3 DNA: TGTGCCAGCAGCTTAGTCGGGACAGGGGGCTACGAGCAGTACTTC

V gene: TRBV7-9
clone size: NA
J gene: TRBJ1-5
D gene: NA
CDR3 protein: CASSLQGGDQPQHF
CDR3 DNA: TGTGCCAGCAGCTTGCAAGGGGGAGATCAGCCCCAGCATTTT

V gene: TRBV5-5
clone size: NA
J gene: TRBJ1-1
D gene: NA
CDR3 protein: CASSLTGLESEAFF
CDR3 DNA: TGTGCCAGCAGCTTAACAGGGTTGGAATCTGAAGCTTTCTTT

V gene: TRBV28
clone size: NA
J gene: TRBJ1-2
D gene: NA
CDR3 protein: CASSLPTTGRYGYTF
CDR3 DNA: TGTGCCAGCAGTTTACCAACAACAGGGAGATATGGCTACACCTTC

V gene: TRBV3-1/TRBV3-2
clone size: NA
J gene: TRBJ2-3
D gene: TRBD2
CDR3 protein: CASSQEGLAGVGDTQYF
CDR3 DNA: TGTGCCAGCAGCCAAGAGGGTCTAGCGGGTGTTGGAGATACGCAGTATTTT